This T cell receptor beta chain was obtained from a study of response to subunit inactivated influenza vaccine. On this clonotype: Its target is unknown.

From the RT-PCR reads, TCRdb called clonotypes with MiXCR, one entry per CDR3 protein. The data hold roughly 760,000 distinct CDR3 sequences, with 21% observed a single time. General study results and limits: Only a handful of new T cells, the authors suggested, are recruited with each seasonal influenza vaccination.

The clonotype comes from a man aged 45-60 years who received an inactivated influenza vaccine. This specimen was PBMCs from blood, taken about 5 days after vaccination.

The CDR3 region is CASSSPGPSADTQYF. CDR3 bases: TGTGCCAGCAGTTCTCCGGGCCCCAGCGCAGATACGCAGTATTTT. This chain uses TRBV6-5 with TRBJ2-3; D remains unclear. This CDR3 has 15 residues. The V gene's germline CDR1 is MNHEY and CDR2 SVGAGI. The germline V and J ends were trimmed by 4 bases and 4 bases, with 15 bases remaining between them.